The 30 T cell receptor beta chains reported below all come from one sample, sequenced in a study of shared clonotypes between healthy human individuals. Naive CD8 cells were CD45RO-negative, positively selected for CCR7, excluding terminally differentiated effector memory CD45RA+ cells. Produced via immunoSEQ multiplex PCR; TCRdb's table is partial and in-frame only. The data contain about 2 million clones, about 95% of them singletons. The sample was naive CD8+ T cells sorted from blood. All receptors come from a man in his late teens or twenties in good health.

This chain links TRBV7-6 with TRBJ2-5; TRBD2 aligns across 12 bases. Unmatched junction bases numbered 5, after V lost 5 bases and J lost 1 base. This CDR3 has 16 amino acids. The germline gives CDR1 SGHVS, CDR2 FNYEAQ. In nucleotides, the CDR3 is TGTGCCAGCAGCAAGGGACTAGCGGGCCTCCAAGAGACCCAGTACTTC. Amino acid sequence: CASSKGLAGLQETQYF.

The count of this clone is one. This same CDR3 is encoded by further DNA sequences in the sample. The rearrangement uses TRBV6-5 and TRBJ1-1; TRBD1 might be the D (5 bases). The CDR3 is made up of 14 amino acids. Deletions cut 0 bases from V and 5 bases from J, with 10 bases between. Germline V gene data show CDR1 as MNHEY and CDR2 as SVGAGI. This chain's CDR3 is CASSYSLRDTEAFF. The CDR3 DNA is TGTGCCAGCAGTTACTCTCTCAGGGATACTGAAGCTTTCTTT.

This sequence joins TRBV11-2 and TRBJ2-7, with D possibly TRBD2 on 6 matching bases. Per the germline V gene, CDR1 is SGHAT and CDR2 is FQNNGV. This CDR3 is built from 12 residues. Trimming cost V 5 bases and J 7 bases, with 12 bases left between them. CDR3 protein: CASSQDGGEQYF. As DNA, the CDR3 is TGTGCCAGCAGCCAAGATGGAGGGGAGCAGTACTTC.

This clone was observed once. This chain links TRBV5-4 with TRBJ1-4; D is unresolved. From germline, CDR1 is SGHNT and CDR2 YYREEE (reference sequence). The V end lost 0 bases, the J end lost 7 bases, and 7 bases lay between the germline ends. The length of the CDR3 is 13 residues. The CDR3 here is CASSLEGSEKLFF. The CDR3 nucleotides read TGTGCCAGCAGCTTGGAGGGTAGTGAAAAACTGTTTTTT.

CDR3: CASSLIYPGTEAFF. The CDR3 nucleotides read TGTGCCAGCAGCTTAATTTATCCAGGCACTGAAGCTTTCTTT. The V and J genes are TRBV7-3 and TRBJ1-1; D is uncertain. V was pared by 1 base and J by 4 bases, with 10 bases between. CDR1 is SGHTA, CDR2 FQGTGA, per germline. The CDR3 has 14 residues.

This chain joins TRBV6-5 and TRBJ2-7; TRBD1 aligns across 10 bases. The CDR3 runs 16 residues. Germline V gives CDR1 MNHEY, CDR2 SVGAGI. V was pared by 4 bases and J by 3 bases, with 9 bases of the junction left unmatched. CDR3 amino acids: CASSSGTGVGFYEQYF. CDR3 DNA: TGTGCCAGCAGTTCGGGGACAGGGGTCGGGTTCTACGAGCAGTACTTC.

A single count supports this clone. Other nucleotide sequences from this sample produce the same CDR3. J is TRBJ2-7 and V is TRBV7-9; D call uncertain. The CDR3 spans 12 residues. V was shortened by 5 bases and J by 3 bases, with 8 bases between the two germline ends. Germline V gene lookup returns CDR1 SEHNR and CDR2 FQNEAQ (reference sequence). CDR3 protein: CASSLSNYEQYF. The CDR3 DNA reads as TGTGCCAGCAGCCTTTCTAACTACGAGCAGTACTTC.

Here the CDR3 DNA reads TGTGCCAGCAGTGGAACAGGGGGCGCGGGGTATGGCTACACCTTC. Its protein is CASSGTGGAGYGYTF. The rearrangement uses TRBV27 and TRBJ1-2; 9 positions agree with TRBD1. V lost 5 bases to trimming and J lost 5 bases; unmatched junction nucleotides: 9. Germline CDR1 is MNHEY and CDR2 is SMNVEV (reference sequence). The CDR3 sequence is 15 residues long.

This rearrangement joins TRBV13 to TRBJ1-6, with 10 nucleotides matching TRBD1. There are 13 residues in the CDR3. Germline CDR1 is PRHDT and CDR2 is FYEKMQ (reference sequence). V shed 6 bases and J 7 bases; nucleotides not matched to a gene: 0. The CDR3 loop is CASRDRGNSPLHF. In nucleotides, the CDR3 is TGTGCCAGCAGGGACAGGGGGAATTCACCCCTCCACTTT.

The CDR3 loop reads CASSFGTTDTQYF. DNA of the CDR3: TGTGCCAGCAGCTTCGGGACCACAGATACGCAGTATTTT. The rearrangement uses TRBV13 and TRBJ2-3, with D possibly called TRBD1 or TRBD2 (5 bases each). V lost 3 bases and J 2 bases, leaving 6 bases between the germline ends. This CDR3 is 13 amino acids long. Germline V gene data show CDR1 as PRHDT and CDR2 as FYEKMQ (reference sequence).

The rearrangement links TRBV9 to TRBJ1-2; a weak D match, TRBD1 (5 bases). CDR3 length equals 14 residues. Trimming removed 3 bases at V and 1 base at J, with 10 bases between. The V gene's germline CDR1 is SGDLS and CDR2 YYNGEE. CDR3 nucleotide sequence: TGTGCCAGCAGCGGACCGGGACTTAACTATGGCTACACCTTC. Its protein is CASSGPGLNYGYTF.

The chain has TRBV7-9 and TRBJ2-7, with TRBD1 matching 9 bases. CDR1 and CDR2 (germline): SEHNR, FQNEAQ (reference sequence). The CDR3 covers 16 residues. Unmatched junction bases numbered 11, after V lost 5 bases and J lost 3 bases. The CDR3, as DNA: TGTGCCAGCAGCCGGACTAAAGGGACAGGGAACTACGAGCAGTACTTC. Translated: CASSRTKGTGNYEQYF.

This chain joins TRBV19 and TRBJ2-7, with D perhaps given as TRBD1 or TRBD2 (6 bases each). The CDR3 spans 14 residues. In germline, CDR1 is LNHDA, CDR2 SQIVND (reference sequence). V shed 6 bases and J shed 5 bases, with 17 bases lying between them. The CDR3 is CASRKTRGLDEQYF. The CDR3 coding sequence is TGTGCCAGTAGAAAAACCAGGGGACTCGACGAGCAGTACTTC. The full variable domain, its missing parts supplied by reference TRBV19 and TRBJ2-7, is DGGITQSPKYLFRKEGQNVTLSCEQNLNHDAMYWYRQDPGQGLRLIYYSQIVNDFQKGDIAEGYSVSREKKESFPLTVTSAQKNPTAFYLCASRKTRGLDEQYFGPGTRLTVT.

This clone was counted a single time. The rearrangement uses TRBV7-9 and TRBJ1-3; D is perhaps TRBD1 (6 bases). Germline V gene sequence: CDR1 SEHNR, CDR2 FQNEAQ (reference sequence). V dropped 5 bases and J dropped 2 bases, with 16 bases sitting between them. The CDR3 length is 16 residues. CDR3 in amino acids: CASSMLEGGAGNTIYF. The DNA for the CDR3 is TGTGCCAGCAGCATGCTGGAGGGGGGAGCTGGAAACACCATATATTTT.

The chain's CDR3 is CASSGIAGGPDTQYF. CDR3 DNA sequence: TGTGCCAGTAGTGGAATAGCGGGGGGGCCAGATACGCAGTATTTT. V usage is TRBV19 and J usage is TRBJ2-3; 11 positions match TRBD2. Germline V lookup: CDR1 LNHDA, CDR2 SQIVND (reference sequence). CDR3 length: 15 amino acids. The ends lost 5 bases at V and 4 bases at J; junction bases unmatched: 5.

This clone was detected only once. The same CDR3 can be traced to other DNA sequences in this sample. The chain uses TRBV19 and TRBJ1-1; no reliable D call. V shed 5 bases and J shed 0 bases, with 7 bases lying between them. CDR3 length: 13 residues. Germline assignment: CDR1 LNHDA and CDR2 SQIVND (reference sequence). The CDR3 spells CASSPAVNTEAFF. Written as DNA, the CDR3 is TGTGCCAGTAGTCCTGCAGTGAACACTGAAGCTTTCTTT.

This rearrangement joins TRBV5-6 to TRBJ2-5, with no clear D. The CDR3 runs to 14 residues. Trimming removed 0 bases at V and 2 bases at J, with 8 bases between. The germline V gene encodes CDR1 SGHDT and CDR2 YYEEEE. CDR3 nucleotide sequence: TGTGCCAGCAGCTTGGAGGTGGGGCAAGAGACCCAGTACTTC. Its translation: CASSLEVGQETQYF.

The genes are TRBV6-5 and TRBJ1-3; D ambiguous. The CDR3 consists of 14 residues. Trimming took off 0 bases at V and 2 bases at J, with 5 bases between the two ends. CDR1 and CDR2 (germline): MNHEY, SVGAGI. This CDR3 is CASSYSMAGNTIYF. For the CDR3, the DNA is TGTGCCAGCAGTTACTCGATGGCTGGAAACACCATATATTTT.

This chain joins TRBV28 and TRBJ2-1, with 8 bases aligning to TRBD1. The CDR3 is 14 amino acids. J lost 5 bases, V lost 6 bases, and 6 bases had no gene match. Germline values: CDR1 MDHEN, CDR2 SYDVKM. CDR3 sequence: CASRTRTGNNEQFF. In DNA form, the CDR3 reads TGTGCCAGCAGAACTAGGACAGGGAACAATGAGCAGTTCTTC.

In this sample, this clone turned up once. The chain has TRBV5-6 and TRBJ2-3, with D perhaps given as TRBD1 or TRBD2 (6 bases each). Per the germline V gene, CDR1 is SGHDT and CDR2 is YYEEEE. This CDR3 spans 14 amino acids. V was pared by 3 bases and J by 0 bases, with 8 bases between. The CDR3 region is CASSWGASTDTQYF. In DNA form, the CDR3 reads TGTGCCAGCAGCTGGGGGGCTAGCACAGATACGCAGTATTTT.

The chain joins TRBV11-3 to TRBJ2-1, with D tentatively TRBD1 (5 bases). The germline gives CDR1 SGHNT, CDR2 YENEEA. V lost 5 bases, J lost 10 bases, and 12 bases lay in between. The CDR3 loop spans 12 amino acids. This CDR3 reads CASSPGNWEQFF. CDR3 nucleotides: TGTGCCAGCAGCCCAGGGAATTGGGAGCAGTTCTTC.

The genes are TRBV9 and TRBJ2-3; 7 nucleotides line up with TRBD1. The germline gives CDR1 SGDLS, CDR2 YYNGEE. The trim removed 0 bases at V and 4 bases at J, leaving 8 bases unmatched. CDR3 length equals 16 residues. DNA for the CDR3: TGTGCCAGCAGCGTAGAGAGGGGGCGCGACGCAGATACGCAGTATTTT. Protein product: CASSVERGRDADTQYF. Full variable domain (outside the CDR3, taken from reference TRBV9 and TRBJ2-3): DSGVTQTPKHLITATGQRVTLRCSPRSGDLSVYWYQQSLDQGLQFLIQYYNGEERAKGNILERFSAQQFPDLHSELNLSSLELGDSALYFCASSVERGRDADTQYFGPGTRLTVL.

This clone is a singleton in its sample. The chain recombines TRBV5-4 with TRBJ2-3, with TRBD1 matching 9 bases. The CDR3 loop spans 15 amino acids. Trimming at V came to 5 bases and at J to 4 bases, leaving 8 bases not matched to a gene. Germline CDR1 SGHNT, CDR2 YYREEE (reference sequence). CDR3 sequence (DNA): TGTGCCAGCAGTTGGGGACAGGGCTTCGCAGATACGCAGTATTTT. Its protein product is CASSWGQGFADTQYF.

V is TRBV19 and J is TRBJ2-7, with D perhaps TRBD2 (6 bases). Deletions cut 3 bases from V and 5 bases from J, with 14 bases between. Per the germline V gene, CDR1 is LNHDA and CDR2 is SQIVND (reference sequence). The CDR3 has 14 residues. CDR3 bases: TGTGCCAGTAGTATCTCCCAGGGCGGGGACGAGCAGTACTTC. As protein: CASSISQGGDEQYF.

The chain links TRBV4-1 to TRBJ2-7; 7 bases map to TRBD2. Germline trimming cut 2 bases from V and 4 bases from J; bases unmatched to any gene: 17. The length of the CDR3 is 18 residues. In germline, CDR1 is MGHRA, CDR2 YSYEKL. CDR3 protein: CASSQTGGSGSASYEQYF. CDR3 nucleotides: TGCGCCAGCAGCCAAACGGGGGGATCCGGGTCCGCCTCTTACGAGCAGTACTTC.

The rearrangement uses TRBV30 and TRBJ2-1, with D maybe TRBD1 (5 bases). Germline lookup yields CDR1 GTSNPN and CDR2 SVGIG (reference sequence). This CDR3 has 13 amino acids. The V and J ends lost 2 bases and 6 bases respectively, with 11 bases between them. This CDR3 is CAWSPQGPNEQFF. The CDR3 bases are TGTGCCTGGAGTCCCCAGGGCCCCAATGAGCAGTTCTTC.

This clone has a single count. In DNA, the CDR3 is TGCGCCAGCAGTTACAGGGGGCTGAACACTGAAGCTTTCTTT. This gives the protein CASSYRGLNTEAFF. The chain couples TRBV5-1 to TRBJ1-1, with TRBD1 matching 9 bases. Looked up from germline, CDR1 is SGHRS and CDR2 is YFSETQ. This CDR3 region has 14 residues. After removal of 5 bases from V and 0 bases from J, the junction contained 2 bases not matched to a gene.

The rearrangement joins TRBV4-1 to TRBJ2-1, with 7 bases fitting TRBD2. V gave up 4 bases and J gave up 1 base; unmatched junction bases: 7. Germline V gene sequence: CDR1 MGHRA, CDR2 YSYEKL. CDR3 length: 16 residues. In nucleotides, the CDR3 is TGCGCCAGCAGCCCCCAACTAGCGACTTCCTACAATGAGCAGTTCTTC. Translated: CASSPQLATSYNEQFF.

V and J are TRBV28 and TRBJ2-2, with D tentatively TRBD1 (6 bases). The CDR3 is 15 residues long. From germline, CDR1 is MDHEN and CDR2 SYDVKM. V was shortened by 7 bases and J by 1 base, with 13 bases between the two germline ends. Here the CDR3 DNA reads TGTGCCAGCACCGAGGGGGAATGGAACACCGGGGAGCTGTTTTTT. Residues: CASTEGEWNTGELFF.

V is TRBV19 and J is TRBJ2-2; 7 bases match TRBD2. Looked up from germline, CDR1 is LNHDA and CDR2 is SQIVND (reference sequence). With V trimmed by 3 bases and J by 4 bases, 5 bases remained unmatched. The length of the CDR3 is 15 residues. In DNA form, the CDR3 reads TGTGCCAGTAGTATCATGGCTAGCGGCACCGGGGAGCTGTTTTTT. It yields the protein CASSIMASGTGELFF.